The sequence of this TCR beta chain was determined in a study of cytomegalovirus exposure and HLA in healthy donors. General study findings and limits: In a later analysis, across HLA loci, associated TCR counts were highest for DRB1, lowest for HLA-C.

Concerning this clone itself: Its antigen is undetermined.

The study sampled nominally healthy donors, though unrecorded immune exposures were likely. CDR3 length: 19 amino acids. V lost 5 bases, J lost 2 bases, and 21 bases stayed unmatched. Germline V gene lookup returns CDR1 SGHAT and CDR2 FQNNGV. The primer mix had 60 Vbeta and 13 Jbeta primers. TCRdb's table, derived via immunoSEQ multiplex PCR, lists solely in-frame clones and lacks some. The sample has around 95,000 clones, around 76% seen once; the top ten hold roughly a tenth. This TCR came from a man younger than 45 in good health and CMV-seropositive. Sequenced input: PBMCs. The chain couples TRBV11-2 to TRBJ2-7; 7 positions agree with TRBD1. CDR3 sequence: CASSPIRRSRQGEPYEQYF. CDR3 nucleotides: TGTGCCAGCAGCCCGATCCGAAGATCAAGACAGGGTGAACCCTACGAGCAGTACTTC.